This T cell receptor beta chain was sequenced in a study of control samples from healthy donors and cancer patients. The CDR3 runs to 13 residues. V lost 5 bases to trimming and J lost 1 base, with 8 bases between them. Germline V gene lookup returns CDR1 KGHSH and CDR2 LQKENI. Method: immunoSEQ multiplex PCR; TCRdb's copy keeps in-frame clones and lacks some. The sample lists around 94,000 clones; 85% to 90% were seen once. The source material was blood. The chain links TRBV18 to TRBJ1-1; D is uncertain. The sequence derives from a woman between 45 and 60 years old in good health. The CDR3 here is CASSSTENTEAFF. Written as DNA, the CDR3 is TGTGCCAGCTCATCTACAGAGAACACTGAAGCTTTCTTT.